This T cell receptor beta chain was captured by sequencing in a study of blood T cells in healthy people across ages. Findings and caveats of the study: Measured against age, TCR beta diversity per million T cells decreased in a roughly linear manner.

It was approximately 10 milliliters of peripheral blood that were drawn from each donor. A minimum of 7 million PBMCs was isolated per sample. The germline V gene encodes CDR1 DFQATT and CDR2 SNEGSKA (reference sequence). This CDR3 is 11 amino acids long. V lost 5 bases and J 4 bases, leaving 8 bases between the germline ends. This clonotype was observed a few times. Its specificity is unknown. PCR was performed a second time for 7 to 11 cycles using a sample-barcoded 5' primer and a J-beta primer mix. TCRdb itself ran the 5' RACE reads through MiXCR, one entry per CDR3 protein. The sample shows hundreds of thousands of distinct CDR3 sequences, more than 40% of them seen only once.

The chain has TRBV20-1 and TRBJ2-5; TRBD2 might be the D (6 bases). This receptor was taken from a woman aged 60-75 years in good health. Sequencing was performed on blood. DNA of the CDR3: TGCAGTGCTGGGGGGATAGAGACCCAGTACTTC. Encoded protein: CSAGGIETQYF.